These 17 T cell receptor beta chains were sequenced from one sample in a study of response to subunit inactivated influenza vaccine. TCRdb analysed the RT-PCR reads with MiXCR anew, one entry per CDR3 protein. The sample includes roughly 700,000 distinct CDR3 sequences, roughly 14% of them seen just once. Sequencing was performed on PBMCs from blood, taken 14 to 15 days before vaccination. The receptors shown here come from a man aged 50-60 years who received an inactivated influenza vaccine.

This clonotype was counted at least ten times. The chain recombines TRBV12-3 or TRBV12-4 with TRBJ2-5; tentatively, D is TRBD1 or TRBD2 (5 bases each). Trimming left V 6 bases short and J 5 bases short, with 16 bases between. This CDR3 has 14 amino acids. The CDR3: CASSHTGPAETQYF. The CDR3 region has the DNA TGTGCCAGCAGCCATACGGGACCCGCCGAGACCCAGTACTTC.

This sequence joins TRBV6-1 and TRBJ2-3; 8 nucleotides line up with TRBD2. CDR3 size: 14 residues. CDR1 is MNHNS, CDR2 SASEGT, per germline. Germline trimming cut 4 bases from V and 2 bases from J; bases unmatched to any gene: 2. This chain's CDR3 is CASSGAGATDTQYF. The CDR3 DNA follows: TGTGCCAGCAGTGGAGCGGGAGCCACAGATACGCAGTATTTT.

The chain recombines TRBV12-3 or TRBV12-4 with TRBJ1-6, with no clear D. This CDR3 spans 15 amino acids. V was cut by 3 bases and J by 9 bases, with 15 bases left in between. Here the CDR3 reads CASSLFAGSGSPLHF. CDR3 in DNA: TGTGCCAGCAGTTTGTTCGCCGGGTCGGGTTCACCCCTCCACTTT.

The table lists this clonotype with a few counts. V and J are TRBV15 and TRBJ2-3; 8 positions agree with TRBD2. The ends lost 2 bases at V and 5 bases at J; junction bases unmatched: 6. The V gene's germline CDR1 is LNHNV and CDR2 YYDKDF (reference sequence). The CDR3 loop spans 15 amino acids. CDR3 loop: CATSRFSSGGDTQYF. The CDR3 nucleotides read TGTGCCACCAGCAGATTTTCCAGCGGGGGAGATACGCAGTATTTT.

J is TRBJ2-7 and V is TRBV6-2 or TRBV6-3; 8 bases fit TRBD1. Looked up from germline, CDR1 is MNHEY and CDR2 is SVGEGT. This CDR3 is 17 amino acids long. The V segment lost 0 bases and the J segment 0 bases; nucleotides outside the gene matches: 7. DNA of the CDR3: TGTGCCAGCAGTTACTCCTCACGGGGACAGGTCTCCTACGAGCAGTACTTC. Its protein is CASSYSSRGQVSYEQYF.

V is TRBV5-1 and J is TRBJ2-5; 9 bases map to TRBD1. CDR3 length: 13 amino acids. Trimming cost V 3 bases and J 6 bases; bases outside gene matches: 3. In germline, CDR1 is SGHRS, CDR2 YFSETQ. The DNA for the CDR3 is TGCGCCAGCAGCTCGCACAGGGGGCAGACCCAGTACTTC. Protein sequence: CASSSHRGQTQYF.

At least ten counts were recorded for this clonotype. The V and J genes are TRBV29-1 and TRBJ2-3; 14 bases match TRBD2. The CDR3 contains 16 residues. The germline V gene has CDR1 SQVTM and CDR2 ANQGSEA. J was trimmed by 2 bases and V by 7 bases; bases with no gene match: 8. CDR3 DNA sequence: TGCAGCGCCCTGGGACTAGCGGGGGCCCACACAGATACGCAGTATTTT. Translated, it gives CSALGLAGAHTDTQYF.

In this sample, this clonotype turned up a few times. This chain connects TRBV7-2 to TRBJ1-3; 7 nucleotides line up with TRBD1. From germline, CDR1 is SGHTA and CDR2 FQGNSA. The length of the CDR3 is 14 residues. V shed 5 bases, J shed 9 bases, and the junction held 10 bases outside the gene matches. The CDR3: CASSPGQLISTIYF. Here the CDR3 DNA reads TGTGCCAGCAGCCCGGGACAGTTGATAAGCACCATATATTTT.

This clonotype was found once. Being one base from a much bigger clone, this may be a read error. J is TRBJ2-5 and V is TRBV4-2; maybe TRBD2 (7 bases). The germline CDR1 and CDR2 sequences are LGHNA and YNFKEQ. The CDR3 covers 15 residues. The DNA of the CDR3 is TGTACCAGCAGCCAAGATAGGGGGACTAAAGAGACCCAGTACTTC. This gives the protein CTSSQDRGTKETQYF.

This clonotype came up a few times. The chain recombines TRBV5-1 with TRBJ2-7; TRBD1 matches at 7 bases. CDR1 and CDR2 (germline): SGHRS, YFSETQ. V trimming: 0 bases; J trimming: 2 bases; junction bases outside the gene matches: 5. This CDR3 spans 15 amino acids. CDR3 protein: CASSLAGQNAYEQYF. As DNA, the CDR3 is TGCGCCAGCAGCTTGGCGGGACAGAACGCCTACGAGCAGTACTTC. The full variable domain, completed using reference TRBV5-1 and TRBJ2-7, is KAGVTQTPRYLIKTRGQQVTLSCSPISGHRSVSWYQQTPGQGLQFLFEYFSETQRNKGNFPGRFSGRQFSNSRSEMNVSTLELGDSALYLCASSLAGQNAYEQYFGPGTRLTVT.

The chain employs TRBV12-3 or TRBV12-4 and TRBJ1-5, with D uncertain. V lost 10 bases, J lost 3 bases, and 19 bases lay in between. There are 15 residues in the CDR3. As DNA, the CDR3 is TGTGCCACCGCTTCGGCCTTCCCCCCCAATCAGCCCCAGCATTTT. Translated, it gives CATASAFPPNQPQHF.

In its sample, this clonotype was seen a few times. The J gene is TRBJ2-7, the V gene TRBV4-2; D remains ambiguous. The CDR3 runs 17 residues. CDR1 LGHNA and CDR2 YNFKEQ come from the germline V gene. Trimming cost V 0 bases and J 6 bases, with 21 bases left between them. The CDR3 sequence: CASSQDSVGQPSGEQYF. CDR3 DNA sequence: TGTGCCAGCAGCCAAGATTCGGTGGGTCAGCCCTCAGGCGAGCAGTACTTC.

This chain links TRBV12-5 with TRBJ2-1, with 8 bases matching TRBD2. Trimming cost V 3 bases and J 3 bases; bases outside gene matches: 7. The V gene's germline CDR1 is LGHNT and CDR2 FRNRAP. The CDR3 has 16 residues. As DNA, the CDR3 is TGTGCTAGTGGTTTCGATGGGACTAGGATCTACAATGAGCAGTTCTTC. Protein product: CASGFDGTRIYNEQFF.

This clonotype was found a few times. The rearrangement links TRBV7-2 to TRBJ2-1, with 10 bases lining up with TRBD2. The CDR3 is made up of 16 amino acids. J was trimmed by 10 bases and V by 5 bases; bases with no gene match: 14. CDR1 is SGHTA and CDR2 is FQGNSA in the germline V gene. The CDR3 here is CASSPARAGGPKEQFF. The CDR3 nucleotides read TGTGCCAGCAGCCCCGCCCGAGCGGGGGGGCCTAAGGAGCAGTTCTTC.

There are a few counts of this clonotype. The V and J genes are TRBV4-2 and TRBJ2-3; 13 nucleotides line up with TRBD2. The V gene's germline CDR1 is LGHNA and CDR2 YNFKEQ. The junction had 8 bases not matched to a gene; V was cut back by 5 bases and J by 0 bases. The CDR3 runs 18 residues. CDR3 DNA sequence: TGTGCCAGCAGCACAGGACTAGCGGGAGTTCCTAGCACAGATACGCAGTATTTT. Encoded protein: CASSTGLAGVPSTDTQYF.

This clonotype has a count of ten or more. CDR3 in DNA: TGCGCCAGCAGCCAAGGTCAACGGAGCTCTGGAAACACCATATATTTT. It is translated as CASSQGQRSSGNTIYF. The chain is built from TRBV4-3 and TRBJ1-3; no clear D gene. Germline CDR1 is LGHNA and CDR2 is YSLEER. The ends were cut back, 1 base at V and 0 bases at J, with 10 bases in the middle. The CDR3 is 16 residues long.

The chain is built from TRBV6-1 and TRBJ2-1; the match to TRBD1 covers 8 bases. Germline V lookup: CDR1 MNHNS, CDR2 SASEGT. The CDR3 extends over 14 amino acids. V gave up 6 bases and J gave up 6 bases; unmatched junction bases: 7. The CDR3 loop is CASRSQGAGNEQFF. The DNA of the CDR3 is TGTGCCAGCAGAAGTCAGGGGGCAGGCAATGAGCAGTTCTTC.